One T cell receptor (beta chain) is described in this entry. Its antigen has not been determined. No per-base quality is available; no much larger clone lies one base away. V and J lose 3 bases and 7 bases, and a span of 18 bases separates them. From the cysteine up to the phenylalanine, the CDR3 has a length of 15 residues. The entry retains the CDR3 DNA only, 45 bases that are in frame from base 1. CDR1 LNHDA and CDR2 SQIVND were looked up in the germline V gene (reference sequence). These data belong to a study of CD8 T cells in ankylosing spondylitis listed by TCRdb under 2017. Broadly, across the study: The study profiled T cell receptor beta repertoires in healthy donors and ankylosing spondylitis patients to find disease-linked TCR variants. In total, the full study cohort was made up of 95 to 110 healthy donors and more than 20 ankylosing spondylitis patients. Peripheral blood was sampled, and synovial fluid was also collected from ankylosing spondylitis patients.

These reads were obtained on an Illumina HiSeq 2500. Quantitative 5'-RACE with molecular barcodes was used to prepare TCR beta libraries. The paper's processing steps were these. A new computational method based on a probabilistic model of VDJ rearrangement was used to identify disease-linked TCR variants. The public reads were quality trimmed at Q25 with fastp and then assembled into clones with MiXCR by TCRdb, keeping productive beta chains. Rows merge per CDR3 protein into single entries with the most common DNA and genes. The V and J calls come from TCRdb's annotation, not from the publication. The sample table contains fewer than 500,000 distinct CDR3 sequences; only one count was recorded for 25% to 30% of them. 0.75% to 0.9% of the sample is in the top ten clones. General conclusions and limits of the study: Some motif variants were previously reported in synovial fluid and blood of reactive arthritis patients, suggesting common disease-initiation mechanisms. A TCR beta motif made up of several highly homologous amino acid variants appeared to be characteristic of blood from ankylosing spondylitis patients. According to the report, matched synovial fluid samples from ankylosing spondylitis patients were significantly enriched for the disease-linked clones. A CD8+ phenotype was shown by the disease-linked clones, which were found at relatively low frequencies in peripheral blood.

Sequencing input: blood, either unsorted or a sorted T cell fraction (not recorded which). This sequence was found in a male donor with ankylosing spondylitis. The chain uses TRBV19 and TRBJ1-1; TRBD1 is perhaps the D gene, given 6 matching bases. The CDR3 region: CASSIPRQARGEAFF. The DNA reads TGTGCCAGTAGTATCCCGCGACAGGCGCGGGGTGAAGCTTTCTTT.